Below are 18 T cell receptor beta chains sequenced from a single sample in a study of blood T cell repertoires in COVID-19. Sequencing was performed with immunoSEQ multiplex PCR; in TCRdb, only in-frame clones are kept and a portion is missing. The data hold roughly 100,000 clones, with about four fifths observed a single time. The sequenced sample was peripheral blood. All receptors come from a man aged 35 to 55 with active or convalescent COVID-19.

The chain links TRBV7-9 to TRBJ2-7; D gene ambiguous. CDR3 size: 15 residues. The germline V and J ends were trimmed by 3 bases and 0 bases, with 12 bases remaining between them. The germline gives CDR1 SEHNR, CDR2 FQNEAQ (reference sequence). The CDR3 region is CASSLGTPSSYEQYF. The CDR3, as DNA: TGTGCCAGCAGCTTGGGCACCCCGAGCTCCTACGAGCAGTACTTC.

The gene calls are TRBV27 and TRBJ2-3, with TRBD2 matching 7 bases. Germline CDR1 and CDR2: MNHEY and SMNVEV (reference sequence). The CDR3 spans 14 residues. The V gene end was trimmed by 6 bases and the J gene end by 2 bases; junction bases not matched to a gene: 5. The CDR3 region is CASRRGFDTDTQYF. DNA of the CDR3: TGTGCCAGCAGGCGGGGGTTTGACACAGATACGCAGTATTTT.

V gene TRBV6-1 combines with J gene TRBJ2-1, with a weak D call TRBD2 (7 bases). Germline V gene lookup returns CDR1 MNHNS and CDR2 SASEGT. CDR3 size: 15 residues. V was cut by 2 bases and J by 8 bases, with 16 bases left in between. The CDR3 DNA is TGTGCCAGCAGTGAATTGGGGGGGCGCGGCGATGAGCAGTTCTTC. Translating gives CASSELGGRGDEQFF.

The V call is TRBV12-3 or TRBV12-4, the J call TRBJ1-1; the D gene is possibly TRBD1 (5 bases). The V end was cut by 4 bases, the J end by 7 bases, with 13 bases between. The CDR3 loop spans 13 amino acids. CDR3 sequence reads: CASSWTGGVEAFF. The CDR3 DNA is TGTGCCAGCAGTTGGACGGGGGGGGTTGAAGCTTTCTTT.

The chain combines TRBV2 with TRBJ2-7; tentative D call: TRBD2 (5 bases). V lost 7 bases and J lost 6, with 22 bases in between. Germline assignment: CDR1 SNHLY and CDR2 FYNNEI. The CDR3 has 15 amino acids. In DNA form, the CDR3 reads TGTGCCAGCAAAATCCCTCCTGAACGGGGTGGCGAGCAGTACTTC. Protein sequence: CASKIPPERGGEQYF.

This rearrangement joins TRBV19 to TRBJ2-7, with 9 bases lining up with TRBD1. Germline CDR1 LNHDA, CDR2 SQIVND (reference sequence). This CDR3 contains 15 residues. V shed 5 bases and J 0 bases; nucleotides not matched to a gene: 5. CDR3 residues: CASSQTGGSSYEQYF. In nucleotides, the CDR3 is TGTGCCAGTAGTCAGACAGGGGGAAGCTCCTACGAGCAGTACTTC.

This clone was seen a single time. This sequence joins TRBV6-6 and TRBJ2-7; D is perhaps TRBD1 (6 bases). Trimming shortened V by 2 bases and J by 4 bases, and 9 bases separated the two germline ends. Germline CDR1 MNHNY, CDR2 SVGAGI (reference sequence). The CDR3 consists of 13 residues. CDR3 nucleotide sequence: TGTGCCAGCAGTTACGAAGGACAGTACGAGCAGTACTTC. Translation gives CASSYEGQYEQYF.

The chain uses TRBV5-5 and TRBJ2-1; 11 nucleotides align to TRBD2. The V and J ends lost 5 bases and 2 bases, in that order; junction bases with no gene match: 6. Germline CDR1 reads SGHKS; CDR2 reads YYEKEE (reference sequence). The CDR3 totals 16 residues. The CDR3 DNA reads as TGTGCCAGCAGTCGGGGACTAGCGGCCCCCTACAATGAGCAGTTCTTC. This translates into CASSRGLAAPYNEQFF.

This clone was detected only a few times. J is TRBJ1-1 and V is TRBV11-2; 9 nucleotides line up with TRBD1. Germline assignment: CDR1 SGHAT and CDR2 FQNNGV. Trimming at V came to 5 bases and at J to 5 bases, leaving 9 bases not matched to a gene. This CDR3 has 15 amino acids. CDR3 sequence: CASSQPGTGSTEAFF. CDR3 DNA sequence: TGTGCCAGCAGCCAACCCGGGACAGGGTCAACTGAAGCTTTCTTT.

The chain joins TRBV19 to TRBJ1-2; D is ambiguous. The CDR3 is 13 amino acids. V was pared by 5 bases and J by 2 bases, with 9 bases between. Germline V CDR1 and CDR2: LNHDA, SQIVND (reference sequence). CDR3 DNA: TGTGCCAGTAGTGACGGCGGAAACTATGGCTACACCTTC. It yields the protein CASSDGGNYGYTF.

This clone was counted once. The V gene is TRBV14, the J gene TRBJ2-7, with TRBD1 matching over 10 bases. CDR3 size: 14 residues. Trimming took 5 bases from V and 12 from J; bases not matched to a gene: 13. The germline CDR1 and CDR2 sequences are SGHDN and FVKESK. The CDR3 sequence: CASSSQKDRDRGYF. The CDR3 nucleotides are TGTGCCAGCAGCTCCCAGAAAGACCGGGACAGGGGGTACTTC.

V usage is TRBV6-5 and J usage is TRBJ2-7; 10 bases align to TRBD1. There are 14 residues in the CDR3. From germline, CDR1 is MNHEY and CDR2 SVGAGI. V gave up 8 bases and J gave up 3 bases; unmatched junction bases: 7. DNA for the CDR3: TGTGCCAGCTCAAAGACAGGGGGCGGCTACGAGCAGTACTTC. Translated, it gives CASSKTGGGYEQYF.

V usage is TRBV9 and J usage is TRBJ1-2, with D possibly TRBD1 on 5 matching bases. Per the germline V gene, CDR1 is SGDLS and CDR2 is YYNGEE. V dropped 3 bases and J dropped 2 bases, with 14 bases sitting between them. The CDR3 is 15 amino acids. The DNA of the CDR3 is TGTGCCAGCAGCGGAGCCGACAGTATCAACTATGGCTACACCTTC. This encodes CASSGADSINYGYTF.

This chain uses TRBV11-2 with TRBJ2-3; 12 bases fit TRBD2. Germline CDR1 is SGHAT and CDR2 is FQNNGV. There are 16 residues in the CDR3. V shed 1 base, J shed 1 base, and the junction held 0 bases outside the gene matches. DNA of the CDR3: TGTGCCAGCAGCTTAGGACTAGCGGGGGGCACAGATACGCAGTATTTT. Translated, it gives CASSLGLAGGTDTQYF.

This clone was observed once. This chain connects TRBV11-1 to TRBJ2-7; 11 bases fit TRBD1. V shed 8 bases and J 2 bases; nucleotides not matched to a gene: 8. The CDR3 consists of 15 residues. Germline values: CDR1 SGHAT, CDR2 FQDESV (reference sequence). CDR3 in DNA: TGTGCCAGCGGAAAAAGGGGACAGGGGGCCTACGAGCAGTACTTC. Protein sequence: CASGKRGQGAYEQYF.

The chain is built from TRBV9 and TRBJ2-7, with 7 bases matching TRBD1. Per germline, CDR1 SGDLS and CDR2 YYNGEE. CDR3 size: 14 residues. V was pared by 4 bases and J by 3 bases, with 7 bases of the junction left unmatched. CDR3 sequence reads: CASSPHGQDYEQYF. In DNA, the CDR3 is TGTGCCAGCAGCCCGCACGGACAGGACTACGAGCAGTACTTC.

The chain employs TRBV18 and TRBJ2-3, with D perhaps TRBD2 (5 bases). The length of the CDR3 is 16 residues. V was pared by 2 bases and J by 0 bases, with 12 bases between. Germline lookup yields CDR1 KGHSH and CDR2 LQKENI. The CDR3 spells CASSPTGWLSTDTQYF. The CDR3 DNA sequence: TGTGCCAGCTCACCAACGGGGTGGCTTAGCACAGATACGCAGTATTTT.

The chain has TRBV6-6 and TRBJ1-5; TRBD1 aligns across 12 bases. Per germline, CDR1 MNHNY and CDR2 SVGAGI (reference sequence). V lost 6 bases to trimming and J lost 6 bases; unmatched junction nucleotides: 6. The CDR3 runs to 15 residues. This CDR3 is CASSLGQGAGQPQHF. The CDR3 nucleotides are TGTGCCAGCAGCTTGGGACAGGGGGCGGGTCAGCCCCAGCATTTT.